The 26 T cell receptor beta chains reported below all come from one sample, sequenced in a study of shared clonotypes between healthy human individuals. Positively selected for CCR7, the CD45RO-negative cells used as naive CD8 cells excluded terminally differentiated effector memory CD45RA+ cells. The data were produced by immunoSEQ multiplex PCR, yet TCRdb's version contains in-frame clones alone and is incomplete. The table has about 2 million clones, over 85% seen once; the top ten hold 1.1%. The material sequenced was naive CD8+ T cells sorted from blood. These TCRs come from a man in his late teens or twenties in good health.

The rearrangement links TRBV4-1 to TRBJ2-7; TRBD1 is a possible D gene (5 bases). The CDR3 is made up of 14 amino acids. The germline V gene has CDR1 MGHRA and CDR2 YSYEKL. The V end was cut by 0 bases, the J end by 3 bases, with 9 bases between. The CDR3 spells CASSQEGQVYEQYF. The CDR3 region has the DNA TGCGCCAGCAGCCAAGAGGGGCAGGTCTACGAGCAGTACTTC.

This sequence joins TRBV30 and TRBJ1-5; D is ambiguous. V was pared by 4 bases and J by 0 bases, with 13 bases between. Germline CDR1 GTSNPN, CDR2 SVGIG (reference sequence). The CDR3 sequence is 15 residues long. Written as DNA, the CDR3 is TGTGCCTGGACCCCTCGTGGTGGTAGCAATCAGCCCCAGCATTTT. Amino acid sequence: CAWTPRGGSNQPQHF.

V and J are TRBV30 and TRBJ1-1; a possible D gene is TRBD1 (5 bases). The CDR3 is 14 amino acids. V dropped 4 bases and J dropped 2 bases, with 14 bases sitting between them. Germline CDR1 and CDR2: GTSNPN and SVGIG (reference sequence). The CDR3 coding sequence is TGTGCCTGGACATGGACGGGGCTCAACACTGAAGCTTTCTTT. It is translated as CAWTWTGLNTEAFF.

V is TRBV11-3 and J is TRBJ2-1, with 10 bases that match TRBD1. The length of the CDR3 is 14 residues. V lost 5 bases to trimming and J lost 8 bases; unmatched junction nucleotides: 6. Germline V lookup: CDR1 SGHNT, CDR2 YENEEA. CDR3 sequence (DNA): TGTGCCAGCAGCATAGGACAGGGGGTGGATGAGCAGTTCTTC. Translation: CASSIGQGVDEQFF.

This clone was detected once. The chain joins TRBV29-1 to TRBJ2-3; TRBD2 matches at 9 bases. Germline CDR1 SQVTM, CDR2 ANQGSEA. V shed 6 bases and J 0 bases; nucleotides not matched to a gene: 7. This CDR3 is 15 amino acids long. The CDR3 region is CSVATSGASTDTQYF. CDR3 bases: TGCAGCGTGGCGACTAGCGGAGCTAGCACAGATACGCAGTATTTT.

This clone occurred a few times. The chain recombines TRBV7-6 with TRBJ2-7, with 8 bases identical to TRBD2. V shed 2 bases and J 2 bases; nucleotides not matched to a gene: 5. CDR3 size: 15 residues. The germline gives CDR1 SGHVS, CDR2 FNYEAQ. DNA for the CDR3: TGTGCCAGCAGCTTATGGCGGGGGGTACCCTACGAGCAGTACTTC. Translating gives CASSLWRGVPYEQYF.

This chain connects TRBV7-8 to TRBJ2-1; 10 positions match TRBD2. CDR3 length: 16 residues. Germline values: CDR1 SGHVS, CDR2 FQNEAQ. After removal of 5 bases from V and 7 bases from J, the junction contained 11 bases not matched to a gene. CDR3 residues: CASSGNLAGVNNEQFF. Written as DNA, the CDR3 is TGTGCCAGCAGCGGTAACCTAGCGGGAGTTAATAATGAGCAGTTCTTC.

This sequence joins TRBV12-5 and TRBJ2-2; D uncertain. Deletions cut 5 bases from V and 2 bases from J, with 6 bases between. Per the germline V gene, CDR1 is LGHNT and CDR2 is FRNRAP. This CDR3 comprises 13 residues. The CDR3 region is CASGLYNTGELFF. The CDR3 nucleotides are TGTGCTAGTGGTCTTTATAACACCGGGGAGCTGTTTTTT. Full variable domain (remainder filled in from reference TRBV12-5 and TRBJ2-2): DARVTQTPRHKVTEMGQEVTMRCQPILGHNTVFWYRQTMMQGLELLAYFRNRAPLDDSGMPKDRFSAEMPDATLATLKIQPSEPRDSAVYFCASGLYNTGELFFGEGSRLTVL.

The chain has TRBV7-6 and TRBJ2-2; tentative D call: TRBD1 (5 bases). The V end was cut by 5 bases, the J end by 2 bases, with 15 bases between. CDR1 and CDR2 from the germline V gene are SGHVS and FNYEAQ. The CDR3 runs 16 residues. The CDR3 here is CASSQVDIRNTGELFF. CDR3 in DNA: TGTGCCAGCAGCCAAGTGGACATCAGAAACACCGGGGAGCTGTTTTTT.

The V and J genes are TRBV7-6 and TRBJ2-1, with a possible D match to TRBD2 (7 bases). Germline V gene sequence: CDR1 SGHVS, CDR2 FNYEAQ. V was trimmed by 2 bases and J by 3 bases, leaving 14 bases between them. There are 16 residues in the CDR3. The CDR3 is CASSLFAGAVYNEQFF. CDR3 sequence (DNA): TGTGCCAGCAGCTTATTTGCGGGGGCGGTCTACAATGAGCAGTTCTTC.

The chain is built from TRBV28 and TRBJ2-7, with TRBD2 matching over 7 bases. Per germline, CDR1 MDHEN and CDR2 SYDVKM. V lost 3 bases, J lost 5 bases, and 4 bases stayed unmatched. The CDR3 loop spans 13 amino acids. CDR3 sequence reads: CASSFSGAHEQYF. CDR3 in DNA: TGTGCCAGCAGTTTCAGCGGGGCCCACGAGCAGTACTTC. Complete variable domain (other parts from reference TRBV28 and TRBJ2-7): DVKVTQSSRYLVKRTGEKVFLECVQDMDHENMFWYRQDPGLGLRLIYFSYDVKMKEKGDIPEGYSVSREKKERFSLILESASTNQTSMYLCASSFSGAHEQYFGPGTRLTVT.

The rearrangement joins TRBV27 to TRBJ2-1, with D possibly being TRBD2 (5 bases). Trimming shortened V by 9 bases and J by 0 bases, and 15 bases separated the two germline ends. The CDR3 covers 15 residues. Germline loops: CDR1 MNHEY, CDR2 SMNVEV (reference sequence). The CDR3 region has the DNA TGTGCCAGTGCCCGACTACCCCCCTCCTACAATGAGCAGTTCTTC. It yields the protein CASARLPPSYNEQFF.

CDR3 sequence: CSVDGLAGVVETQYF. CDR3 in DNA: TGCAGCGTTGATGGGCTAGCGGGAGTTGTGGAGACCCAGTACTTC. The chain is built from TRBV29-1 and TRBJ2-5; TRBD2 aligns across 10 bases. V lost 3 bases and J lost 5; bases outside the gene matches: 9. Germline CDR1 reads SQVTM; CDR2 reads ANQGSEA. The CDR3 extends over 15 amino acids. Based on the CDR3 plus reference TRBV29-1 and TRBJ2-5, the full variable domain is SAVISQKPSRDICQRGTSLTIQCQVDSQVTMMFWYRQQPGQSLTLIATANQGSEATYESGFVIDKFPISRPNLTFSTLTVSNMSPEDSSIYLCSVDGLAGVVETQYFGPGTRLLVL.

The chain uses TRBV27 and TRBJ1-2; no firm D call. Trimming took 4 bases from V and 7 from J, leaving 19 bases between them. The germline CDR1 and CDR2 sequences are MNHEY and SMNVEV (reference sequence). CDR3 length: 15 residues. CDR3: CASSSSREGGSGYTF. CDR3 sequence (DNA): TGTGCCAGCAGTTCCTCCCGTGAGGGAGGGAGTGGCTACACCTTC.

The J gene is TRBJ1-2, the V gene TRBV25-1, with D uncertain. Germline assignment: CDR1 MGHDK and CDR2 SYGVNS. CDR3 length: 15 amino acids. V lost 2 bases to trimming and J lost 4 bases, with 14 bases between them. The CDR3 reads CASSENEVVPYGYTF. The CDR3 nucleotides read TGTGCCAGCAGTGAAAATGAGGTTGTGCCCTATGGCTACACCTTC.

The chain is built from TRBV6-5 and TRBJ2-7; TRBD2 is a possible D gene (7 bases). Germline V gene lookup returns CDR1 MNHEY and CDR2 SVGAGI. Trimming cost V 2 bases and J 3 bases, with 11 bases left between them. The CDR3 loop spans 14 amino acids. CDR3 bases: TGTGCCAGCAGTTACAAGGGGGGGGGCTACGAGCAGTACTTC. This encodes CASSYKGGGYEQYF.

This chain uses TRBV7-9 with TRBJ1-1; D unresolved. CDR3 length: 13 amino acids. V shed 7 bases and J shed 0 bases, with 9 bases lying between them. CDR1 SEHNR and CDR2 FQNEAQ come from the germline V gene (reference sequence). CDR3 residues: CASIYSMNTEAFF. In DNA form, the CDR3 reads TGTGCCAGCATCTACAGCATGAACACTGAAGCTTTCTTT.

The V call is TRBV11-2, the J call TRBJ2-3; D is unresolved. Germline V gene lookup returns CDR1 SGHAT and CDR2 FQNNGV. CDR3 length: 15 residues. Trimming pared 3 bases from V and 1 base from J, leaving 11 bases between. The CDR3 protein is CASSLYRLGTDTQYF. In nucleotides, the CDR3 is TGTGCCAGCAGCTTGTACAGACTTGGCACAGATACGCAGTATTTT.

The chain has TRBV4-3 and TRBJ2-2; D is unclear. Germline V gene sequence: CDR1 LGHNA, CDR2 YSLEER. The CDR3 runs 15 residues. V was clipped by 1 base and J by 4 bases, with 10 bases between them. The CDR3 nucleotides are TGCGCCAGCAGCCAAGCCCCGGGTGGCACCGGGGAGCTGTTTTTT. The encoded protein is CASSQAPGGTGELFF.

This chain joins TRBV6-1 and TRBJ1-1; no reliable D call. CDR1 is MNHNS, CDR2 SASEGT, per germline. The CDR3 covers 14 residues. The ends were cut back, 3 bases at V and 1 base at J, with 9 bases in the middle. CDR3 region: CASSDLHSNTEAFF. The CDR3, as DNA: TGTGCCAGCAGTGACCTACACTCGAACACTGAAGCTTTCTTT.

V gene TRBV27 combines with J gene TRBJ2-3; D is perhaps TRBD1 (6 bases). V was clipped by 8 bases and J by 1 base, with 13 bases between them. Germline CDR1 is MNHEY and CDR2 is SMNVEV (reference sequence). CDR3 length: 14 amino acids. CDR3 DNA sequence: TGTGCCAGCGCCCCCAGGGGAGGCACAGATACGCAGTATTTT. Translating gives CASAPRGGTDTQYF.

The chain links TRBV10-1 to TRBJ2-1; TRBD2 might be the D (6 bases). Germline CDR1 and CDR2: WNHNN and SYGVQD (reference sequence). Trimming cost V 2 bases and J 6 bases, with 14 bases left between them. This CDR3 region has 15 residues. CDR3 DNA sequence: TGCGCCAGCAGTGAGGTAACGGGGGTCCTCAATGAGCAGTTCTTC. This translates into CASSEVTGVLNEQFF.

V gene TRBV2 combines with J gene TRBJ2-1, with 8 bases identical to TRBD1. The CDR3 has 15 residues. The V gene's germline CDR1 is SNHLY and CDR2 FYNNEI. Trimming cost V 4 bases and J 4 bases; bases outside gene matches: 6. The CDR3 coding sequence is TGTGCCAGCAGTGGGGGGACAGGCCGGTACAATGAGCAGTTCTTC. It specifies CASSGGTGRYNEQFF.

This chain connects TRBV6-6 to TRBJ1-1; a possible D gene is TRBD1 (5 bases). The CDR3 consists of 15 residues. Trimming cost V 5 bases and J 1 base, with 14 bases left between them. Germline V lookup: CDR1 MNHNY, CDR2 SVGAGI (reference sequence). CDR3 bases: TGTGCCAGCAGTACAGCGGGGGGGTGGAACACTGAAGCTTTCTTT. Protein: CASSTAGGWNTEAFF.

The chain recombines TRBV30 with TRBJ2-1; 7 bases map to TRBD2. The germline gives CDR1 GTSNPN, CDR2 SVGIG (reference sequence). This CDR3 region has 20 residues. V shed 0 bases and J 0 bases; nucleotides not matched to a gene: 17. The CDR3 reads CAWSVRSRVGAGNSYNEQFF. In DNA, the CDR3 is TGTGCCTGGAGTGTACGTTCAAGGGTGGGAGCGGGAAACTCCTACAATGAGCAGTTCTTC.

The chain couples TRBV9 to TRBJ1-2; D is perhaps TRBD1 (5 bases). This CDR3 comprises 15 residues. V was trimmed by 4 bases and J by 5 bases, leaving 18 bases between them. The germline gives CDR1 SGDLS, CDR2 YYNGEE. The CDR3 here is CASSSGGTSLYGYTF. The CDR3 DNA reads as TGTGCCAGCAGCTCGGGGGGTACGTCATTGTATGGCTACACCTTC.